These 5 T cell receptor beta chains were all obtained from the same sample, sequenced in a study of blood T cell repertoires in COVID-19. The assay was immunoSEQ multiplex PCR, and TCRdb's table has in-frame clones only and misses some. The repertoire includes a few hundred thousand clones, roughly 86% of them detected once, and about 9.4% sits in the top ten. Input material: peripheral blood. The receptor set was obtained from a woman aged 45 to 65 with COVID-19, enrolled during active disease.

CDR3 in amino acids: CASRILSGGNTEAFF. CDR3 DNA: TGTGCCAGCAGGATTCTTAGTGGAGGGAACACTGAAGCTTTCTTT. V is TRBV6-5 and J is TRBJ1-1; no clear D gene. V was trimmed by 6 bases and J by 1 base, leaving 15 bases between them. This CDR3 has 15 residues. In germline, CDR1 is MNHEY, CDR2 SVGAGI.

This sequence joins TRBV6-2 or TRBV6-3 and TRBJ1-5, with 7 positions matching TRBD1. CDR1 and CDR2 (germline): MNHEY, SVGEGT. The ends lost 4 bases at V and 1 base at J; junction bases unmatched: 7. CDR3 length equals 16 residues. CDR3 coding DNA: TGTGCCAGCAGTTCCGGACAGGCGGGGAGCAATCAGCCCCAGCATTTT. Its protein is CASSSGQAGSNQPQHF.

The chain employs TRBV4-1 and TRBJ1-5; D may be TRBD1 (5 bases). Germline V gives CDR1 MGHRA, CDR2 YSYEKL. V lost 0 bases to trimming and J lost 3 bases, with 12 bases between them. The CDR3 is made up of 16 amino acids. CDR3 DNA sequence: TGCGCCAGCAGCCAAGAACAGGCGATCGTCAATCAGCCCCAGCATTTT. Translated: CASSQEQAIVNQPQHF.

The rearrangement uses TRBV27 and TRBJ1-6; 7 bases fit TRBD1. The germline gives CDR1 MNHEY, CDR2 SMNVEV (reference sequence). V shed 2 bases and J 0 bases; nucleotides not matched to a gene: 7. CDR3 size: 18 residues. In nucleotides, the CDR3 is TGTGCCAGCAGTTTAGGACAGGTGTTTAGCTCCTATAATTCACCCCTCCACTTT. This codes for CASSLGQVFSSYNSPLHF.

The chain combines TRBV10-3 with TRBJ1-5, with 7 bases matching TRBD1. There are 13 residues in the CDR3. After removal of 5 bases from V and 7 bases from J, the junction contained 5 bases not matched to a gene. Germline loops: CDR1 ENHRY, CDR2 SYGVKD. The DNA for the CDR3 is TGTGCCATCAGTCCAACCAGGGGGCAGCCCCAGCATTTT. This translates into CAISPTRGQPQHF.